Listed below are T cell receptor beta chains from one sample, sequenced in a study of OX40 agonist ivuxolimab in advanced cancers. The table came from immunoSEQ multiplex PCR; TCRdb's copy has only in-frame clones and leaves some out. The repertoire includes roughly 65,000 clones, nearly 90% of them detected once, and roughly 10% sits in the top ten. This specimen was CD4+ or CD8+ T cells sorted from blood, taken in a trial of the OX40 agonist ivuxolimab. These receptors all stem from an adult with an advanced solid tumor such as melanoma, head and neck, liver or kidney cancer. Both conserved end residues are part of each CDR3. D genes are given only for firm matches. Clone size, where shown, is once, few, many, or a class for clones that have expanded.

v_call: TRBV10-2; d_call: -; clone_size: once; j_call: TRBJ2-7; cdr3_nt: TGCGCCAGCAGTGTGGGCAGGTCCTACGAGCAGTACTTC; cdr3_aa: CASSVGRSYEQYF
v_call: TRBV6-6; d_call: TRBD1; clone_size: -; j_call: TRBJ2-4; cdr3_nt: TGTGCCAGCACCCAGGGGGCGCGCAACATTCAGTACTTC; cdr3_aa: CASTQGARNIQYF
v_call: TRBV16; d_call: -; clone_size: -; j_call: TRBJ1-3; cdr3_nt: TGTGCCAGCAGCCTCTTGATCTCTGGAAACACCATATATTTT; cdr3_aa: CASSLLISGNTIYF
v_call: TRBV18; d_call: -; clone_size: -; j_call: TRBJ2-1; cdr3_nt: TGTGCCAGCTCACGGAACAATGAGCAGTTCTTC; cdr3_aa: CASSRNNEQFF
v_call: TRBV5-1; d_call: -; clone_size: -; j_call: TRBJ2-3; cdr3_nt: TGCGCCAGCCACATAAGGACAGGAGGGCCAGATACGCAGTATTTT; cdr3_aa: CASHIRTGGPDTQYF
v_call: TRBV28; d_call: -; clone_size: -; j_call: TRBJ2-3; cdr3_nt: TGTGCCAGCAGTGGGAGTAGGGACTTCACAGATACGCAGTATTTT; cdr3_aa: CASSGSRDFTDTQYF
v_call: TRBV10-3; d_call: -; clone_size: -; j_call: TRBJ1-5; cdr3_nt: TGTGCCATCAACGGGGACACCAATCAGCCCCAGCATTTT; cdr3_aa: CAINGDTNQPQHF
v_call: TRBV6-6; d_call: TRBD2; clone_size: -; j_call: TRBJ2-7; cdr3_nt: TGTGCCAGCAGCCTCGGGGGGACTAGGTTTTACGAGCAGTACTTC; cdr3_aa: CASSLGGTRFYEQYF
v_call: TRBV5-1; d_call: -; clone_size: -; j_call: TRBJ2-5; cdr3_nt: TGCGCCAGCAGCTTGCATGGACCCCAAGAGACCCAGTACTTC; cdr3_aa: CASSLHGPQETQYF
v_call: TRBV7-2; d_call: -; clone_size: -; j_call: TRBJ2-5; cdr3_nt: TGTGCCAGCAGCTTAGTGGCACGCAGAGAAGAGACCCAGTACTTC; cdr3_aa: CASSLVARREETQYF
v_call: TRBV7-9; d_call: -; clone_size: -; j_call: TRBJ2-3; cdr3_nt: TGTGCCAGCAGCTTTCGCGAGAGCACAGATACGCAGTATTTT; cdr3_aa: CASSFRESTDTQYF
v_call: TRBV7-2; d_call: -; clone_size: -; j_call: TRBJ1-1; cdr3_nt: TGTGCCAGCAGCTTGACACAGGGGAACACTGAAGCTTTCTTT; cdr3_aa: CASSLTQGNTEAFF
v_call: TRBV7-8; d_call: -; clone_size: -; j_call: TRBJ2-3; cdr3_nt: TGTGCCAGCAGCTTTCGGGACAATACAGATACGCAGTATTTT; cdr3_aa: CASSFRDNTDTQYF
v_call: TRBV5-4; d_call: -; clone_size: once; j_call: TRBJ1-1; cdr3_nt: TGTGCCAGCAGCACGGACGGCACTGAAGCTTTCTTT; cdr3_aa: CASSTDGTEAFF
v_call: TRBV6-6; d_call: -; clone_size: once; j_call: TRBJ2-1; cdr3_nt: TGTGCCAGTGGCGAGCAGTTCTTC; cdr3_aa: CASGEQFF
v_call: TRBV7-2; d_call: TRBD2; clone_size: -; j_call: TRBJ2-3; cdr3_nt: TGTGCCAGCAGCACCTTAGCGGGAGCGTCGGATACGCAGTATTTT; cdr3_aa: CASSTLAGASDTQYF
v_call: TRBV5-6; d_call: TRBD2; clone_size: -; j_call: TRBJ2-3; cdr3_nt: TGTGCCAGCAGCCAATGGACTAGCGGGAGGGGAGATACGCAGTATTTT; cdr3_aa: CASSQWTSGRGDTQYF
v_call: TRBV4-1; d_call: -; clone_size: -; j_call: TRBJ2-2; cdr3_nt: TGCGCCAGCAGCCCGGGGAGAGTGAACACCGGGGAGCTGTTTTTT; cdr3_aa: CASSPGRVNTGELFF
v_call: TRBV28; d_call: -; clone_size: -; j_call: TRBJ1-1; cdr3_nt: TGTGCCAGCCCCTCTCCGACAGGTCTGAACACTGAAGCTTTCTTT; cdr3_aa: CASPSPTGLNTEAFF
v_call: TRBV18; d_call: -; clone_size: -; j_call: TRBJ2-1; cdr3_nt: TGTGCCAGCTCACCACCGGGGGCTATCGGTGAGCAGTTCTTC; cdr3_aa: CASSPPGAIGEQFF
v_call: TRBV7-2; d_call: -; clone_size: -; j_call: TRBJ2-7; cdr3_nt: TGTGCCAGCAGCCCCGGTCCTGCCGGTGAGCAGTACTTC; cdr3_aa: CASSPGPAGEQYF
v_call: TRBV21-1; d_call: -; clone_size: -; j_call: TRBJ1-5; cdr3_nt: TGTGCCAGCAGCAGAAGCCATTACAGGGAAGGGGATAACAATCAGCCCCAGCATTTT; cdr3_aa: CASSRSHYREGDNNQPQHF
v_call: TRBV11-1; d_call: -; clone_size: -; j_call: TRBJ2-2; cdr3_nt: TGTGCCAGCAGCATCTACTCAGGCACCGGGGAGCTGTTTTTT; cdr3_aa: CASSIYSGTGELFF
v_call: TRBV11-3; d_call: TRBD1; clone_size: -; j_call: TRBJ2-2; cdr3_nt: TGTGCCAGCAGCTTGGGACAGGAGGGCACCGGGGAGCTGTTTTTT; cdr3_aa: CASSLGQEGTGELFF
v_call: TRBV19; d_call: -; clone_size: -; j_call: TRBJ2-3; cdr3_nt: TGTGCCAGTGGACGCACAGATACGCAGTATTTT; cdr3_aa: CASGRTDTQYF
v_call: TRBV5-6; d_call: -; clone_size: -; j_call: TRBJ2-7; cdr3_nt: TGTGCCAGCAGCTTGGGCAGGGGAGACGAGCAGTACTTC; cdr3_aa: CASSLGRGDEQYF
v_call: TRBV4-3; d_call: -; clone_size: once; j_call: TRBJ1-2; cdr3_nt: TGCGCCAGCAGCCGCGCACCAGGGTCTCTTGGCTACACCTTC; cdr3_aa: CASSRAPGSLGYTF
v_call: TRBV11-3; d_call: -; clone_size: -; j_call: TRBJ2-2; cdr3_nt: TGTGCCAGCAGCTTAGAGCGTAGCGCTAACACCGGGGAGCTGTTTTTT; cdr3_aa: CASSLERSANTGELFF
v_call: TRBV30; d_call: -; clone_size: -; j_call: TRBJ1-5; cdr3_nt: TGTGCCTGGACATTAAATTCTGCCGGGGGGCCCCAGCATTTT; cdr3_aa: CAWTLNSAGGPQHF
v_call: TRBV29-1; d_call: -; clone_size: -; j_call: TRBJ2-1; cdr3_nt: TGCAGCGTTGGTATTGGGGGAGTCTACAATGAGCAGTTCTTC; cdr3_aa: CSVGIGGVYNEQFF
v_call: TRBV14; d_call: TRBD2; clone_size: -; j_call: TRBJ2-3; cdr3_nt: TGTGCCAGCAGCCAAGATAGGGCGGGAGCCTCAGATACGCAGTATTTT; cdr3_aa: CASSQDRAGASDTQYF
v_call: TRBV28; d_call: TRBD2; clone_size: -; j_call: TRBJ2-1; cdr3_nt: TGTGCCAGCATCCTAGCGGGGACCTACAATGAGCAGTTCTTC; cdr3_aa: CASILAGTYNEQFF
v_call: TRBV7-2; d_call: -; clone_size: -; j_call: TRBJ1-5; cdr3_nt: TGTGCCAGCAGCTTAGCGCCGGGGGGCGGGCAGCCCCAGCATTTT; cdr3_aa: CASSLAPGGGQPQHF
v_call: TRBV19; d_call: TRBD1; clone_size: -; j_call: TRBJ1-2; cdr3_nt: TGTGCCAGTCCAGACAGGGGAGGCTATGGCTACACCTTT; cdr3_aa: CASPDRGGYGYTF
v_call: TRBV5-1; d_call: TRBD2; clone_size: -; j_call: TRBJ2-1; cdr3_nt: TGCGCCAGCAGCTTTTCAGGACTAGCGGGAGTGGATGAGCAGTTCTTC; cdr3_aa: CASSFSGLAGVDEQFF
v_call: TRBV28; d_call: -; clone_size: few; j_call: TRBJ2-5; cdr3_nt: TGTGCCAGCAGTTTAAGGGGGAACCAAGAGACCCAGTACTTC; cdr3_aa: CASSLRGNQETQYF
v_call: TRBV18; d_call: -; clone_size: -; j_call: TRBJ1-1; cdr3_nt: TGTGCCAGCTCGTCAACTGGACAGTTAGAAGCTTTCTTT; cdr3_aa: CASSSTGQLEAFF
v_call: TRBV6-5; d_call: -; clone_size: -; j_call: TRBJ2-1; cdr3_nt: TGTGCCAGCAGACGCGCGGGAAGCCGCCTAGAGCAGTTCTTC; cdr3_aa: CASRRAGSRLEQFF
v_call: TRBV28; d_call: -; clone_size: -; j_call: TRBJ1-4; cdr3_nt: TGTGCCAGCAGACCCAGCGTGGGGAGTGAAAAACTGTTTTTT; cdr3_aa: CASRPSVGSEKLFF
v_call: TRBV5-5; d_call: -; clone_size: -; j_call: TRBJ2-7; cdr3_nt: TGTGCCAGCAGCCGGGCCCACGAGCAGTACTTC; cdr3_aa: CASSRAHEQYF